The clone carrying this T cell receptor beta chain was detected only once. Its specificity is not known. CDR3 length equals 15 residues. V lost 3 bases, J lost 8 bases, and 6 bases stayed unmatched. CDR1 and CDR2 (germline): ENHRY, SYGVKD. The data are from a study of graft-versus-host responses after intestinal transplantation. The overall study: Tacrolimus plus steroids were given to all recipients for about 3 years, preceded by anti-thymocyte globulin induction.

General observations from the study: Some patients had graft-donor T cell macrochimerism. In their allografts, the ratios of graft-versus-host to host-versus-graft T cell clones were high. GvH clones turned up in recipient marrow; some had shown up first in ileum or blood. Declining HvG levels early post-transplant were linked to peak circulating GvH clone levels.

Method: immunoSEQ multiplex PCR; TCRdb's copy keeps in-frame clones and lacks some. The table includes tens of thousands of clones, around 90% detected once. The origin of this receptor is a human donor who was the organ donor for an intestinal transplant. The sample was unstimulated CD4+ T cells sorted from spleen or lymph node cells, taken before transplant. The V call is TRBV10-3, the J call TRBJ2-1, with 11 bases fitting TRBD2. CDR3 bases: TGTGCCATCAGTGAATTAGCGGGAGGGCCATATGAGCAGTTCTTC. Its protein is CAISELAGGPYEQFF.